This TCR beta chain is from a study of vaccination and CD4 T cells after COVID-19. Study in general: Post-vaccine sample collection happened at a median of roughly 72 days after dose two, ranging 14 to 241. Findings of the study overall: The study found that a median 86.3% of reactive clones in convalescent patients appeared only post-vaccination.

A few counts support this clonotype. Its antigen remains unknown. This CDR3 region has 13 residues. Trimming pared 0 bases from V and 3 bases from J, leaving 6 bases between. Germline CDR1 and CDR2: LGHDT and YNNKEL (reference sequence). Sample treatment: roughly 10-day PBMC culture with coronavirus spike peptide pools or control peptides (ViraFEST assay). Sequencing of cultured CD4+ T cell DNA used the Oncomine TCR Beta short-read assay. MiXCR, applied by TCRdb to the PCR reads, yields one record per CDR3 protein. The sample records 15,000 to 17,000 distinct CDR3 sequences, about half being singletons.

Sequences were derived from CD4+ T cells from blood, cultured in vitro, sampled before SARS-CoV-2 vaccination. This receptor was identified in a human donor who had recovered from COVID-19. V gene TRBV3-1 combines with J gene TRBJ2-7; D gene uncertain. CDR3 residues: CASSQDSGYEQYF. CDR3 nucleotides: TGTGCCAGCAGCCAAGATTCGGGCTACGAGCAGTACTTC.